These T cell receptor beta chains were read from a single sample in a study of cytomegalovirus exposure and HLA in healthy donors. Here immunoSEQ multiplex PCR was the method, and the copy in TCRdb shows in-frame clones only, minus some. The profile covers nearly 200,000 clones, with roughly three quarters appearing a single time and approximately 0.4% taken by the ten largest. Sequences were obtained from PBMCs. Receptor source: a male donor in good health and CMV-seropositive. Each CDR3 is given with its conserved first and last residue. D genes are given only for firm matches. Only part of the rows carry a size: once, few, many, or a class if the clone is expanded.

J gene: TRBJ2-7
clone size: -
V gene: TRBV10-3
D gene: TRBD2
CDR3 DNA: TGTGCCATCAGTGAAAGCGGGGCCAGCTCCTACGAGCAGTACTTC
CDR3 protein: CAISESGASSYEQYF

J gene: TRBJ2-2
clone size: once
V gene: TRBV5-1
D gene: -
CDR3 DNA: TGCGCCAGCAGCTTCGGACAGGGGGAGCTGTTTTTT
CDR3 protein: CASSFGQGELFF

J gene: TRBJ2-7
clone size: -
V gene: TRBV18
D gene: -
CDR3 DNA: TGTGCCAGCTCACCGAATAGGCCCCCCACAGGGAATTCCGAGCAGTACTTC
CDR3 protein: CASSPNRPPTGNSEQYF

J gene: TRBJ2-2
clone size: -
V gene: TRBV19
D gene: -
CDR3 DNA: TGTGCCAGTAGTATAGTATGGGCAGGTAGGGGGGGGGAGCTGTTTTTT
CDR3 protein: CASSIVWAGRGGELFF

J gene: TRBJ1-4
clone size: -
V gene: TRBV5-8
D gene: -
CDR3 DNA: TGTGCCAGCAGCTATCGATGGGGGGAGGAAAAACTGTTTTTT
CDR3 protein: CASSYRWGEEKLFF

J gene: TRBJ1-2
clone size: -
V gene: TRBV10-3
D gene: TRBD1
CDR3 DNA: TGTGCCATCAGTGAGACAAGTGGACAGGTCTGGAATGGCTACACCTTC
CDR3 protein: CAISETSGQVWNGYTF

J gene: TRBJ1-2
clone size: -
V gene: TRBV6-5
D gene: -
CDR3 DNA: TGTGCCAGCAGTTACTCGACAGGACTGGATGGCTACACCTTC
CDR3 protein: CASSYSTGLDGYTF

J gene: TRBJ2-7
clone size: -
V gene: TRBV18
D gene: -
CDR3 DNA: TGTGCCAGCTCACCACCCGGGGGTCGCGACGAGCAGTACTTC
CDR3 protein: CASSPPGGRDEQYF

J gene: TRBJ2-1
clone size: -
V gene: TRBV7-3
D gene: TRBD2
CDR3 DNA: TGTGCCAGCAGCTCCTCACTAGCGGCCTTTTCCTACAATGAGCAGTTCTTC
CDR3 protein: CASSSSLAAFSYNEQFF

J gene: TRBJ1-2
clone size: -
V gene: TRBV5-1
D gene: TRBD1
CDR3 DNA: TGCGCCAGCAGCTTCGAGCGAGGACAGGAAGGCTACACCTTC
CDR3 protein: CASSFERGQEGYTF

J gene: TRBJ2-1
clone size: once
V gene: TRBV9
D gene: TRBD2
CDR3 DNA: TGTGCCAGCAGCATTAGCGGGGGCAGCTCCTACAATGAGCAGTTCTTC
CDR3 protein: CASSISGGSSYNEQFF

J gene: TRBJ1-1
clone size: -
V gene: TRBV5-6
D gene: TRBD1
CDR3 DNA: TGTGCCAGCAGCTATGGGACAGCCAACACTGAAGCTTTCTTT
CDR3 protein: CASSYGTANTEAFF

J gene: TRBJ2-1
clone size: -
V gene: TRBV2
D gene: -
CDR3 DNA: TGTGCCAGCAGTGAATCGGCGGTCTCCTACAATGAGCAGTTCTTC
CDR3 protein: CASSESAVSYNEQFF

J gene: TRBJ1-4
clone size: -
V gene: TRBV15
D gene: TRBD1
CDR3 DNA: TGTGCCACACCAGATTCCGGGACAGGGGATGAAAAACTGTTTTTT
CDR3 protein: CATPDSGTGDEKLFF

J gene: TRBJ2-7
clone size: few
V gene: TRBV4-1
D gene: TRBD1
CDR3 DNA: TGCGCCAGCAGCCCCAACAGGGGCTCCTACGAGCAGTACTTC
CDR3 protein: CASSPNRGSYEQYF

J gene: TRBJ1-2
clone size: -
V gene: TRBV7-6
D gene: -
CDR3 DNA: TGTGCCAGCAGCTCCCAACAGGGATCCTATGGCTACACCTTC
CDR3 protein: CASSSQQGSYGYTF

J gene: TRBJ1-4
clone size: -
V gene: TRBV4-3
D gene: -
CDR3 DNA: TGCGCCAGCAGCCAAGGGGGGGTAGGGGAAAAACTGTTTTTT
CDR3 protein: CASSQGGVGEKLFF